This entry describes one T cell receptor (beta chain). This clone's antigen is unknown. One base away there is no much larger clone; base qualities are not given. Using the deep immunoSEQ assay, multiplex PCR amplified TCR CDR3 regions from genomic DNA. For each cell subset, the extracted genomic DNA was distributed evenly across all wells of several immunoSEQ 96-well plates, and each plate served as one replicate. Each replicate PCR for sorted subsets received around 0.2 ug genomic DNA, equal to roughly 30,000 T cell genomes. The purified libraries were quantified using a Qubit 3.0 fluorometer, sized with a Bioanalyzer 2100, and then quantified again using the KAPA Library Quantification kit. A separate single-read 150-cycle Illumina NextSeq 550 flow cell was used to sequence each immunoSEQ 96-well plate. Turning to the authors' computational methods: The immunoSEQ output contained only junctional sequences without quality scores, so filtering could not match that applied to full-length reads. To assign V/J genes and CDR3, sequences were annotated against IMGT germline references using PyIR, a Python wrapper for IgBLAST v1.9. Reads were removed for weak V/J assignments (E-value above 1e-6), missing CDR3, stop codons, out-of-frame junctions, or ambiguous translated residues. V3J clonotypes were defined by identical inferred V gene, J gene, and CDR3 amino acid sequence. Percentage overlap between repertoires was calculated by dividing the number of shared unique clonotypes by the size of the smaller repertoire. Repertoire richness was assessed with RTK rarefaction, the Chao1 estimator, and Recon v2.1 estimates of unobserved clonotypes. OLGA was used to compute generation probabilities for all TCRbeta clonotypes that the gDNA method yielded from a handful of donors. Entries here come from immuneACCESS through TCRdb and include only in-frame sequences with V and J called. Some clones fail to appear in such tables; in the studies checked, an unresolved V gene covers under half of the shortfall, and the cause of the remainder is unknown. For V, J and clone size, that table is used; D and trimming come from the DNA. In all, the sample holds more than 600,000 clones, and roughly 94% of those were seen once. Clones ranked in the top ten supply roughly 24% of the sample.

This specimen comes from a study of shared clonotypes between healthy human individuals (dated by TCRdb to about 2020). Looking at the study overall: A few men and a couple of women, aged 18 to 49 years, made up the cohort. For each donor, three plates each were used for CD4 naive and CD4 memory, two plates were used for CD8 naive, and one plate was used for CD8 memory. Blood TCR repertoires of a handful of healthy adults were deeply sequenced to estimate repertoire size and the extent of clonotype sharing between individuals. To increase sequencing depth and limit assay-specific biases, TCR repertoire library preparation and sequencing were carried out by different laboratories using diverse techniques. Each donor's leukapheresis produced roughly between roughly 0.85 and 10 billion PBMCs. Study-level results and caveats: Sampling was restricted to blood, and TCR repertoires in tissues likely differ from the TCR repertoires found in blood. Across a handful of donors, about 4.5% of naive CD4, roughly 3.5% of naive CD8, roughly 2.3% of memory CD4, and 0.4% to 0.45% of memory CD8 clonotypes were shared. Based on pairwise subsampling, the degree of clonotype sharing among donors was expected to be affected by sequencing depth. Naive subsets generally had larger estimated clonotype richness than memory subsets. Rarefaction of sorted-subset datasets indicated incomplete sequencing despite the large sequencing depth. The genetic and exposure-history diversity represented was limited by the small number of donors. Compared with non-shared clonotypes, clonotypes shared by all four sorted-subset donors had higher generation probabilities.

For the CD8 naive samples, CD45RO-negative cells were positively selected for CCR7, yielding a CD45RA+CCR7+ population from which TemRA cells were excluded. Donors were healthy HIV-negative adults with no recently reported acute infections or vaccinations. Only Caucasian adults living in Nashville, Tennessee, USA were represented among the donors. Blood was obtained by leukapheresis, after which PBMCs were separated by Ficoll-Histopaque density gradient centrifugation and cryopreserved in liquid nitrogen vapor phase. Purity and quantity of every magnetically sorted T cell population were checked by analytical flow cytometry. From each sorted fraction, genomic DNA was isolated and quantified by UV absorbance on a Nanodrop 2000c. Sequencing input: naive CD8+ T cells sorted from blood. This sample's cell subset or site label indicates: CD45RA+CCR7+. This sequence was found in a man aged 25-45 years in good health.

The CDR3 is CASSAEGAYEQYF. The nucleotide sequence reads as follows: TGTGCCAGTTCTGCGGAGGGGGCCTACGAGCAGTACTTC. In this chain, TRBV6-5 is recombined with TRBJ2-7; the D gene may be TRBD1 or TRBD2, since each aligns over 6 bases. CDR1 MNHEY and CDR2 SVGAGI are derived from the germline V gene. There are 13 amino acids in the CDR3, from cysteine to phenylalanine inclusive. Only the CDR3 part of the read is kept: 39 bases, read in frame from the first base. V gives up 9 bases and J gives up 2 bases, and the segment between their germline ends measures 14 bases.